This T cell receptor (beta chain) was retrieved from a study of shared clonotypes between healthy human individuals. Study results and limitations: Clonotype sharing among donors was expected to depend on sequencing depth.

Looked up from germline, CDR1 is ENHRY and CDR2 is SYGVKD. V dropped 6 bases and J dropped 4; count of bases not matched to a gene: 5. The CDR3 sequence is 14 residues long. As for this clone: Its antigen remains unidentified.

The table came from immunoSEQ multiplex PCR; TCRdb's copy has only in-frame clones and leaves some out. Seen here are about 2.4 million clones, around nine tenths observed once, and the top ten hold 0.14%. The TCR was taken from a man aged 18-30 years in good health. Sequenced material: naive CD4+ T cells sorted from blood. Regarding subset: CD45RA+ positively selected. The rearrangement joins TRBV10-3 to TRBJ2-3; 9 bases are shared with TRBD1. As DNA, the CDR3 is TGTGCCATCAGGACGGACAGGGGCCCAGATACGCAGTATTTT. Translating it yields CAIRTDRGPDTQYF.